The T cell receptor beta chain under discussion was sequenced for a study of CD8 T cells in Susac syndrome. Random hexamers were used to reverse transcribe an amount of 0.5 to 1 ug RNA. Each CDR3 protein gets one entry after TCRdb re-called the immunoSEQ multiplex PCR reads with MiXCR. The data show 80,000 to 90,000 distinct CDR3 sequences, with 85% to 95% seen just once and around 0.32% held by the top ten. TCR beta sequencing was performed on blood CD8+ and CD4+ T cells. Controls matched for age and sex were healthy donors. TEMRA cells were FACS-enriched, while CD8+ and CD4+ T cells were negatively isolated. This receptor was obtained from a human donor in good health. Sequencing was carried out using CD8+ T cells from PBMCs.

The CDR3 protein is CVVMSYSGNQPQHF. The CDR3 DNA reads as TGTGTCGTCATGTCCTACAGTGGCAATCAGCCCCAGCATTTT. The rearrangement joins TRBV6-1 to TRBJ1-5; D call uncertain. This CDR3 contains 14 residues. Germline CDR1 MNHNS, CDR2 SASEGT.